The 20 T cell receptor beta chains in this list originate from one sample, sequenced in a study of cytomegalovirus exposure and HLA in healthy donors. The protocol was immunoSEQ multiplex PCR, while the TCRdb copy is restricted to in-frame clones and leaves out a portion. The data show 220,000 or so clones, around four fifths seen once. The sample taken for sequencing was PBMCs. The receptors were gathered from a woman aged 18-29 years in good health and CMV-seronegative.

The V and J genes are TRBV27 and TRBJ2-5; D is unclear. Germline V gene data show CDR1 as MNHEY and CDR2 as SMNVEV (reference sequence). V lost 5 bases to trimming and J lost 1 base, with 8 bases between them. The CDR3 has 13 residues. The DNA for the CDR3 is TGTGCCAGCAGTCCCGGCTCCCAAGAGACCCAGTACTTC. Translating it yields CASSPGSQETQYF.

The J gene is TRBJ2-5, the V gene TRBV28; 7 nucleotides align to TRBD1. Germline loops: CDR1 MDHEN, CDR2 SYDVKM. Losses at the gene ends were 2 bases for V and 4 bases for J; bases not matched to a gene: 1. This CDR3 contains 13 residues. The CDR3 sequence: CASSLEGAETQYF. In nucleotides, the CDR3 is TGTGCCAGCAGTTTAGAGGGGGCAGAGACCCAGTACTTC.

The chain uses TRBV30 and TRBJ1-2; D might be TRBD1 (5 bases). The CDR3 totals 11 residues. CDR1 and CDR2 from the germline V gene are GTSNPN and SVGIG (reference sequence). Deletions cut 4 bases from V and 6 bases from J, with 9 bases between. The CDR3 DNA follows: TGTGCCTGGACAGGGCCCCATGGCTACACCTTC. This gives the protein CAWTGPHGYTF.

The chain carries TRBV19 and TRBJ1-2; weak D call: TRBD1 (5 bases). From germline, CDR1 is LNHDA and CDR2 SQIVND (reference sequence). The CDR3 covers 15 residues. Trimming removed 1 base at V and 5 bases at J, with 14 bases between. The CDR3, as DNA: TGTGCCAGTAGTATAGCCGCAGGGAGGTGGTATGGCTACACCTTC. Its translation: CASSIAAGRWYGYTF.

The chain couples TRBV5-1 to TRBJ2-3; 12 nucleotides line up with TRBD2. The V segment lost 4 bases and the J segment 1 base; nucleotides outside the gene matches: 7. The CDR3 loop spans 17 amino acids. Germline V CDR1 and CDR2: SGHRS, YFSETQ. The CDR3, as DNA: TGCGCCAGCAGCGGAGCACTAGCGGGAGGCCGCACAGATACGCAGTATTTT. Protein product: CASSGALAGGRTDTQYF.

The rearrangement uses TRBV5-1 and TRBJ2-1; 11 bases map to TRBD2. J was trimmed by 0 bases and V by 2 bases; bases with no gene match: 7. This CDR3 is 18 amino acids long. CDR1 and CDR2 (germline): SGHRS, YFSETQ. CDR3 nucleotide sequence: TGCGCCAGCAGCTTACCGGGACTAGCGGTTAGCTCCTACAATGAGCAGTTCTTC. This translates into CASSLPGLAVSSYNEQFF. Combining the CDR3 with reference TRBV5-1 and TRBJ2-1 gives the whole variable domain KAGVTQTPRYLIKTRGQQVTLSCSPISGHRSVSWYQQTPGQGLQFLFEYFSETQRNKGNFPGRFSGRQFSNSRSEMNVSTLELGDSALYLCASSLPGLAVSSYNEQFFGPGTRLTVL.

V and J are TRBV19 and TRBJ2-7, with a possible D match to TRBD2 (6 bases). The CDR3 is 13 amino acids. CDR1 is LNHDA, CDR2 SQIVND, per germline (reference sequence). V dropped 4 bases and J dropped 6 bases, with 13 bases sitting between them. CDR3 region: CASSTGEGLEQYF. The CDR3 nucleotides read TGTGCCAGTAGTACGGGGGAAGGGCTCGAGCAGTACTTC.

The rearrangement joins TRBV5-1 to TRBJ2-7; no clear D gene. CDR3 size: 13 residues. CDR1 and CDR2 (germline): SGHRS, YFSETQ. V lost 2 bases, J lost 6 bases, and 12 bases lay in between. CDR3 bases: TGCGCCAGCAGCTTAGGTGGGGTTTTCGAGCAGTACTTC. This translates into CASSLGGVFEQYF.

The gene calls are TRBV11-3 and TRBJ2-1, with unresolved D. V lost 7 bases and J lost 5, with 3 bases in between. This CDR3 region has 10 residues. Germline lookup yields CDR1 SGHNT and CDR2 YENEEA. The CDR3 sequence: CASTDNEQFF. DNA of the CDR3: TGTGCCAGCACCGACAATGAGCAGTTCTTC.

The chain has TRBV6-5 and TRBJ1-1; D gene unclear. CDR1 and CDR2 from the germline V gene are MNHEY and SVGAGI. This CDR3 has 15 residues. V was pared by 0 bases and J by 2 bases, with 10 bases between. The DNA for the CDR3 is TGTGCCAGCAGTTACTCGAGAAGATTAAACACTGAAGCTTTCTTT. Translated: CASSYSRRLNTEAFF.

The chain couples TRBV5-1 to TRBJ2-7; 9 bases map to TRBD2. The CDR3 length is 14 residues. V shed 2 bases, J shed 2 bases, and the junction held 2 bases outside the gene matches. In germline, CDR1 is SGHRS, CDR2 YFSETQ. The CDR3, as DNA: TGCGCCAGCAGCTTACTAGCGGGCACCTACGAGCAGTACTTC. Translating gives CASSLLAGTYEQYF. The whole variable domain, filled in from reference TRBV5-1 and TRBJ2-7, reads KAGVTQTPRYLIKTRGQQVTLSCSPISGHRSVSWYQQTPGQGLQFLFEYFSETQRNKGNFPGRFSGRQFSNSRSEMNVSTLELGDSALYLCASSLLAGTYEQYFGPGTRLTVT.

The gene calls are TRBV28 and TRBJ1-1; a weak D match, TRBD1 (5 bases). Germline CDR1 and CDR2: MDHEN and SYDVKM. Trimming removed 2 bases from V and 7 bases from J, with 14 bases in between. The CDR3 covers 14 residues. CDR3 sequence (DNA): TGTGCCAGCAGTTTAGCCAGGGCTGTGGGTGAAGCTTTCTTT. Amino acid sequence: CASSLARAVGEAFF.

V gene TRBV9 combines with J gene TRBJ1-2; D ambiguous. The ends were cut back, 0 bases at V and 6 bases at J, with 15 bases in the middle. CDR1 SGDLS and CDR2 YYNGEE come from the germline V gene. The CDR3 has 15 residues. This CDR3 reads CASSVGPSGRDGYTF. Written as DNA, the CDR3 is TGTGCCAGCAGCGTAGGTCCTTCGGGCCGAGATGGCTACACCTTC.

This clone was counted between two and nine times. This chain connects TRBV5-1 to TRBJ1-1, with 8 bases lining up with TRBD1. In germline, CDR1 is SGHRS, CDR2 YFSETQ. J was trimmed by 7 bases and V by 4 bases; bases with no gene match: 3. The CDR3 has 12 residues. CDR3 in amino acids: CASSNGQGEAFF. The DNA of the CDR3 is TGCGCCAGCAGCAACGGACAGGGTGAAGCTTTCTTT.

The J gene is TRBJ1-3, the V gene TRBV9; 8 bases agree with TRBD1. After removal of 4 bases from V and 7 bases from J, the junction contained 7 bases not matched to a gene. Germline V CDR1 and CDR2: SGDLS, YYNGEE. CDR3 length: 14 residues. The CDR3 DNA follows: TGTGCCAGCAGCCCATCGTACAGGGGGAACACCATATATTTT. This codes for CASSPSYRGNTIYF. The whole variable domain, filled in from reference TRBV9 and TRBJ1-3, reads DSGVTQTPKHLITATGQRVTLRCSPRSGDLSVYWYQQSLDQGLQFLIQYYNGEERAKGNILERFSAQQFPDLHSELNLSSLELGDSALYFCASSPSYRGNTIYFGEGSWLTVV.

The CDR3 reads CASSTTGTPDNEQFF. DNA of the CDR3: TGTGCCAGCAGCACGACCGGGACTCCCGACAATGAGCAGTTCTTC. V and J are TRBV5-4 and TRBJ2-1; TRBD2 is a possible D gene (6 bases). The CDR3 totals 15 residues. Germline CDR1 reads SGHNT; CDR2 reads YYREEE (reference sequence). V lost 4 bases, J lost 5 bases, and 16 bases lay in between.

This chain joins TRBV27 and TRBJ2-7; the match to TRBD2 covers 12 bases. V shed 5 bases, J shed 3 bases, and the junction held 11 bases outside the gene matches. This CDR3 region has 17 residues. In germline, CDR1 is MNHEY, CDR2 SMNVEV (reference sequence). In DNA, the CDR3 is TGTGCCAGCAGTCCTAGCGGGAGGGTTACAAAAAACTACGAGCAGTACTTC. Its protein product is CASSPSGRVTKNYEQYF.

The chain is built from TRBV6-6 and TRBJ1-5; weak D call: TRBD1 (5 bases). Germline CDR1 and CDR2: MNHNY and SVGAGI (reference sequence). The CDR3 consists of 15 residues. The V end was cut by 0 bases, the J end by 5 bases, with 11 bases between. CDR3 protein: CASSYSTREDQPQHF. The CDR3, as DNA: TGTGCCAGCAGTTACTCGACCAGGGAAGATCAGCCCCAGCATTTT.

The J gene is TRBJ2-3, the V gene TRBV7-8; TRBD1 matches 7 bases. The germline gives CDR1 SGHVS, CDR2 FQNEAQ. The CDR3 runs to 13 residues. Trimming removed 5 bases from V and 3 bases from J; junction bases left unmatched: 2. CDR3 DNA: TGTGCCAGCAGCCGGGACAGAACAGATACGCAGTATTTT. As protein: CASSRDRTDTQYF.

The chain recombines TRBV4-1 with TRBJ1-5; no firm D call. CDR1 and CDR2 (germline): MGHRA, YSYEKL. This CDR3 contains 17 residues. The germline V and J ends were trimmed by 0 bases and 0 bases, with 12 bases remaining between them. This CDR3 is CASSQDITGYSNQPQHF. As DNA, the CDR3 is TGCGCCAGCAGCCAAGATATAACGGGGTATAGCAATCAGCCCCAGCATTTT.